The 2 T cell receptor beta chains below come from one sample, sequenced in a study of tumor-infiltrating lymphocytes in primary liver carcinoma. Total RNA (around 500 ng) served as template for TCR beta cDNA synthesis primed by a constant-region primer. Researchers made the TCR beta libraries by running three nested multiplex PCR rounds with slightly modified ARM-PCR. The opening two PCR rounds, around 10 cycles each, paired TRBV1-TRBV30 forward primers with a C-beta reverse primer. TCRdb reanalysed the multiplex PCR reads using MiXCR and keeps one entry per CDR3 protein. This sample has 150,000 to 200,000 distinct CDR3 sequences, with 65% found just once. Extraction also yielded germline DNA, while blood RNA was obtained from unsorted whole blood. Sequenced material: peripheral blood. These receptors came from a woman aged 60-75 years with primary liver carcinoma and hepatitis B virus infection.

Comments on this clonotype: One junction end does not reproduce the germline sequence, and a read error may be involved. The chain joins TRBV11-2 to TRBJ2-6; TRBD1 aligns across 11 bases. Germline CDR1 and CDR2: SGHAT and FQNNGV. The CDR3 loop spans 18 amino acids. CDR3 loop: CASRWDRGVSAGTNVLTF. The CDR3 DNA follows: TGTGCCAGTAGATGGGACAGGGGGGTTTCTGCTGGGACCAACGTCCTGACTTTC. Looking up the rest from reference TRBV11-2 and TRBJ2-6 gives the full variable domain: EAGVAQSPRYKIIEKRQSVAFWCNPISGHATLYWYQQILGQGPKLLIQFQNNGVVDDSQLPKDRFSAERLKGVDSTLKIQPAKLEDSAVYLCASRWDRGVSAGTNVLTFGAGSRLTVL.

A note on this clonotype: A much bigger clone sits one base away, suggesting this may be a read error. The V and J genes are TRBV5-4 and TRBJ2-1; 10 bases are a match to TRBD1. This CDR3 has 16 amino acids. The germline CDR1 and CDR2 sequences are SGHNT and YYREEE (reference sequence). The CDR3 DNA is TGTGGCAGCAGCTTGGGACAGGGGCTTTCCTACAATGAGCAGTTCTTC. It translates to CGSSLGQGLSYNEQFF.